This TCR beta chain is drawn from a study of T-cell memory formation after mild COVID-19. Overall study context: Among the donors, TCR clusters were largely specific to each donor.

The CDR3 is made up of 14 amino acids. Germline CDR1 is LNHNV and CDR2 is YYDKDF (reference sequence). V lost 4 bases, J lost 2 bases, and 11 bases lay in between. TCRdb reprocessed the 5' RACE reads via MiXCR and lists one record per CDR3 protein. The table records around 220,000 distinct CDR3 sequences, 16% of them present only once. General study results and limits: Contracting clones, day 15 to 85, had balanced CD4/CD8, and later expanders favored CD4+.

In the case of this clonotype: The target antigen is unknown.

The chain couples TRBV15 to TRBJ1-2; D not resolved. This TCR derives from a man between 18 and 29 years old who had mild COVID-19 (a few samples of this study predate the infection). Cell type and time point are not known. Material: PBMCs or a T cell subset sorted from them (not recorded which). CDR3 in DNA: TGTGCCACCAGCAAACAGTTAACAAACTATGGCTACACCTTC. Translation gives CATSKQLTNYGYTF.